The subject of this entry is one T cell receptor beta chain. Trimming shortened V by 1 base and J by 1 base, and 14 bases separated the two germline ends. This CDR3 contains 16 residues. Looked up from germline, CDR1 is SGHDT and CDR2 is YYEEEE. Here immunoSEQ multiplex PCR was the method, and the copy in TCRdb shows in-frame clones only, minus some. The sample shows over 85,000 clones, roughly four fifths of them seen only once. This sample was included in a study of radiotherapy plus CTLA-4 blockade in lung cancer. The chain recombines TRBV5-6 with TRBJ2-5, with D perhaps matching TRBD2 (6 bases). The sequencing used peripheral blood, collected from a patient treated with radiotherapy plus ipilimumab. The source is a human donor with non-small cell lung cancer that progressed on radiotherapy plus ipilimumab. As DNA, the CDR3 is TGTGCCAGCAGCTTGACGGGAGTAGGATCCCAAGAGACCCAGTACTTC. Its translation is CASSLTGVGSQETQYF.